This T cell receptor beta chain derives from a study of CD8 T cells in Susac syndrome. TEMRA cells were enriched by FACS, while CD8+ and CD4+ T cells were obtained through a negative isolation that was performed magnetically. After extraction with the RNeasy kit, roughly 0.45 to 1 ug of the RNA was reverse transcribed using random hexamers. The method of amplification for TCR beta CDR3 was immunoSEQ multiplex PCR, covering 54 Vbeta and 13 Jbeta. TCRdb passed the immunoSEQ multiplex PCR reads through MiXCR, listing each CDR3 protein once. The sample holds roughly 200,000 distinct CDR3 sequences, 85% to 95% seen once. The germline gives CDR1 MDHEN, CDR2 SYDVKM. With 1 base clipped from V and 9 bases from J, the junction kept 3 bases outside the gene matches. The length of the CDR3 is 13 residues. Whole-study results and caveats: It was acknowledged in the study that the number of individuals who were included in its TCR sequencing and HLA analysis was relatively small.

Worth noting for this clonotype: Its antigen remains unidentified.

The sample taken for sequencing was CD4+ T cells from PBMCs. The TCR was taken from a human donor in good health. The chain joins TRBV28 to TRBJ2-1; 7 nucleotides agree with TRBD1. As DNA, the CDR3 is TGTGCCAGCAGTTTATCGACAGGGAGTGAGCAGTTCTTC. It specifies CASSLSTGSEQFF. The complete variable domain, with remaining parts taken from reference TRBV28 and TRBJ2-1, reads DVKVTQSSRYLVKRTGEKVFLECVQDMDHENMFWYRQDPGLGLRLIYFSYDVKMKEKGDIPEGYSVSREKKERFSLILESASTNQTSMYLCASSLSTGSEQFFGPGTRLTVL.